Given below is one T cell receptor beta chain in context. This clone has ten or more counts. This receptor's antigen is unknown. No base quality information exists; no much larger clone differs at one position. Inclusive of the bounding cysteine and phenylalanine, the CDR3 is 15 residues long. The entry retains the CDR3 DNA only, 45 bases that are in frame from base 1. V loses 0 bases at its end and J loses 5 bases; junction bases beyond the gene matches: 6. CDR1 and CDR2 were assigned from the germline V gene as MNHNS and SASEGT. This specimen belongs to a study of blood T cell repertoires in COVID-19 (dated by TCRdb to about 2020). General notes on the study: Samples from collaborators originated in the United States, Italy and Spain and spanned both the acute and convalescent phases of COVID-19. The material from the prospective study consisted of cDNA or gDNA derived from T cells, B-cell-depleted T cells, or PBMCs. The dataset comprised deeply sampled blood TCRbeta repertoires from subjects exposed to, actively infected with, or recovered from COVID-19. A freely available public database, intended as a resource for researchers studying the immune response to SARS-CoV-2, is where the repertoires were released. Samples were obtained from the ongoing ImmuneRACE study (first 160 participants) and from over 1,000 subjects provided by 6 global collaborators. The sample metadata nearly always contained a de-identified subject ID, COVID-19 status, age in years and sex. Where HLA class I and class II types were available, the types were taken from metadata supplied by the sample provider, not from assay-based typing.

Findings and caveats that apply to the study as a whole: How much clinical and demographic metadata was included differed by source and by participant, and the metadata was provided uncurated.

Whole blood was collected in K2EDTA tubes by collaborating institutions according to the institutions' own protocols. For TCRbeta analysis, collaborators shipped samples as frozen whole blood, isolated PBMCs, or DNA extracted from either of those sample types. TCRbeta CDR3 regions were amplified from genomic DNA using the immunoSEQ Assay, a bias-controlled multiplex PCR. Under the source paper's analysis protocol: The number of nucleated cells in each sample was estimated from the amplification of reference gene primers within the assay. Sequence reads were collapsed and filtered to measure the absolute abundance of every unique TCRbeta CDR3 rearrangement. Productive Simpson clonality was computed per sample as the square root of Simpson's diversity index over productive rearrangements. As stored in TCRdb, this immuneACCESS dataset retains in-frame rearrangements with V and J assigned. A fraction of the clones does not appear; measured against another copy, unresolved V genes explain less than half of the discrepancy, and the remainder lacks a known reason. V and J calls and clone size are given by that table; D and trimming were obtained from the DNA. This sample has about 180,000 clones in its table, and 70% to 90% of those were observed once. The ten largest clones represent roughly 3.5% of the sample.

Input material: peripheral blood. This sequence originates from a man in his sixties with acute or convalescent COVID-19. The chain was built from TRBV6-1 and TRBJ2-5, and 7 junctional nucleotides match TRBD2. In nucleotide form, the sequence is TGTGCCAGCAGTGAAGCCCAGGCCGGGAGGGAGACCCAGTACTTC. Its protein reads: CASSEAQAGRETQYF.